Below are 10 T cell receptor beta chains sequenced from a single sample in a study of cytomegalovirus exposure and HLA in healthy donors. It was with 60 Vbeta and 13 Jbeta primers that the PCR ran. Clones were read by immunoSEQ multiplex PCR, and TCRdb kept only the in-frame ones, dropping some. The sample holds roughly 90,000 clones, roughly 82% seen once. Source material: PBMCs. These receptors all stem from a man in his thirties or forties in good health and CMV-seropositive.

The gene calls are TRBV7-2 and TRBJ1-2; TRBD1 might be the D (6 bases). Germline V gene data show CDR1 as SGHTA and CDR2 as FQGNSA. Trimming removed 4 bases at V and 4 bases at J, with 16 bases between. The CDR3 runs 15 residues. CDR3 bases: TGTGCCAGCAGCTCACAGGGATTCCTTTCCTATGGCTACACCTTC. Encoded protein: CASSSQGFLSYGYTF.

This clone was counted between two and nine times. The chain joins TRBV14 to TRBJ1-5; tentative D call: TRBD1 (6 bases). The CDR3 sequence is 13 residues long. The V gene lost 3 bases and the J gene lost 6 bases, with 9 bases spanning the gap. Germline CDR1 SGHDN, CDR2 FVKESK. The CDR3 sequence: CASSQGAGQPQHF. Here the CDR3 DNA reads TGTGCCAGCAGCCAGGGGGCCGGTCAGCCCCAGCATTTT.

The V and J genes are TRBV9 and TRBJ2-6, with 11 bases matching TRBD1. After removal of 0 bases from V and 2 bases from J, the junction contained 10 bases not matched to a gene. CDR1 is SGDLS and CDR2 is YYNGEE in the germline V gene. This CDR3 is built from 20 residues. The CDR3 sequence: CASSVAPGWDRGAGANVLTF. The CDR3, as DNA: TGTGCCAGCAGCGTAGCCCCGGGGTGGGACAGGGGGGCTGGGGCCAACGTCCTGACTTTC.

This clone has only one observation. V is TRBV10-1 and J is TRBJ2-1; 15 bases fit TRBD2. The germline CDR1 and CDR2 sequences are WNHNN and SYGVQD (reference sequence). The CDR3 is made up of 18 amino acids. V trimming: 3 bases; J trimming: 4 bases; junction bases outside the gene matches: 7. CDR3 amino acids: CASSEGLAGGTMYNEQFF. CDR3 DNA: TGCGCCAGCAGTGAAGGACTAGCGGGAGGGACGATGTACAATGAGCAGTTCTTC.

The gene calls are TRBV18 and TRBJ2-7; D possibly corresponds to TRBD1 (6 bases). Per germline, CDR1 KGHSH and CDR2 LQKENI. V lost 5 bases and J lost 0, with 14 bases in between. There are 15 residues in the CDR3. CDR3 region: CASSASGTYSYEQYF. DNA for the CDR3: TGTGCCAGCTCAGCCTCCGGGACATACTCCTACGAGCAGTACTTC.

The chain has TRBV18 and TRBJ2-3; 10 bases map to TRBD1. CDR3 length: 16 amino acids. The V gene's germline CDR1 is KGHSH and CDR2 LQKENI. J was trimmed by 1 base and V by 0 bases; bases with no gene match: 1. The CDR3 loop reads CASSPPGQGGTDTQYF. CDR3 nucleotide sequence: TGTGCCAGCTCACCACCAGGACAGGGGGGCACAGATACGCAGTATTTT. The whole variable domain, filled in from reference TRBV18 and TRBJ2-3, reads NAGVMQNPRHLVRRRGQEARLRCSPMKGHSHVYWYRQLPEEGLKFMVYLQKENIIDESGMPKERFSAEFPKEGPSILRIQQVVRGDSAAYFCASSPPGQGGTDTQYFGPGTRLTVL.

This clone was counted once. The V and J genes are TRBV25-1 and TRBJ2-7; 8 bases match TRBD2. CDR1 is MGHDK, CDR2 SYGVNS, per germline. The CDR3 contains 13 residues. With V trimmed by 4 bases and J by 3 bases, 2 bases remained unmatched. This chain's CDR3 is CASSGAGGYEQYF. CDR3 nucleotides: TGTGCCAGCAGTGGTGCGGGAGGCTACGAGCAGTACTTC.

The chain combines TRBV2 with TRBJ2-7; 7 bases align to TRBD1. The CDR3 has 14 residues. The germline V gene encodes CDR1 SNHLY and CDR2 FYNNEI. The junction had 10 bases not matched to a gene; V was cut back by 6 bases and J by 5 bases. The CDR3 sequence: CASSADRVLDEQYF. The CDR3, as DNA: TGTGCCAGCAGCGCAGACAGGGTTTTGGACGAGCAGTACTTC.

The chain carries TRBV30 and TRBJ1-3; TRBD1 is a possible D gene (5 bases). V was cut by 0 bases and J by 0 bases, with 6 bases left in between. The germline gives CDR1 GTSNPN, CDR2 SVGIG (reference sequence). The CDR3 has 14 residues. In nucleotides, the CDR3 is TGTGCCTGGAGTGTACAGGACTCTGGAAACACCATATATTTT. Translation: CAWSVQDSGNTIYF.

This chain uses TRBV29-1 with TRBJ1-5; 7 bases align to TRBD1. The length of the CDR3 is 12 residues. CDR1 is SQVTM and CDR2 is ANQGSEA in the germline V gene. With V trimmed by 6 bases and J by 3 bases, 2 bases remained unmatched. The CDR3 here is CSVQGVNQPQHF. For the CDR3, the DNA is TGCAGCGTCCAGGGGGTCAATCAGCCCCAGCATTTT.